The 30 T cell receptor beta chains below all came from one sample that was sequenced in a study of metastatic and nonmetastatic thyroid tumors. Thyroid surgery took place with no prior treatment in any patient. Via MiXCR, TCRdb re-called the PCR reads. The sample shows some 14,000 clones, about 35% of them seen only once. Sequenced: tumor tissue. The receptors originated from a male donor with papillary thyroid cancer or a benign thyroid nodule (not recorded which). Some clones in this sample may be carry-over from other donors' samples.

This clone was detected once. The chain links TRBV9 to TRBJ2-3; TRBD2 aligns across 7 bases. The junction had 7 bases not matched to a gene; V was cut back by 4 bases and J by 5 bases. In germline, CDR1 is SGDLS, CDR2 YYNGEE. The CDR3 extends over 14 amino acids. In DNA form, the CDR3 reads TGTGCCAGCAGCCAGGGAGGGGTGGAAGATACGCAGTATTTT. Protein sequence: CASSQGGVEDTQYF.

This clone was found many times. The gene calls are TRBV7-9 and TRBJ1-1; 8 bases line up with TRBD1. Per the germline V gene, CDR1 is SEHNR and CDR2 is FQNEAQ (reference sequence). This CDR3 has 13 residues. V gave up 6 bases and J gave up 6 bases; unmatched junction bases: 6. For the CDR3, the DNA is TGTGCCAGCAGGCGAGACAGGGGTCCTGAAGCTTTCTTT. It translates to CASRRDRGPEAFF. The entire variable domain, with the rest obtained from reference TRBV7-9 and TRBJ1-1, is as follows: DTGVSQNPRHKITKRGQNVTFRCDPISEHNRLYWYRQTLGQGPEFLTYFQNEAQLEKSRLLSDRFSAERPKGSFSTLEIQRTEQGDSAMYLCASRRDRGPEAFFGQGTRLTVV.

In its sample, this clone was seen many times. Here the CDR3 reads CAWRGGRVDTGELFF. For the CDR3, the DNA is TGTGCCTGGCGGGGGGGGAGGGTCGACACCGGGGAGCTGTTTTTT. The chain joins TRBV30 to TRBJ2-2; 8 nucleotides align to TRBD2. V trimming: 5 bases; J trimming: 3 bases; junction bases outside the gene matches: 8. CDR1 and CDR2 from the germline V gene are GTSNPN and SVGIG (reference sequence). This CDR3 has 15 residues.

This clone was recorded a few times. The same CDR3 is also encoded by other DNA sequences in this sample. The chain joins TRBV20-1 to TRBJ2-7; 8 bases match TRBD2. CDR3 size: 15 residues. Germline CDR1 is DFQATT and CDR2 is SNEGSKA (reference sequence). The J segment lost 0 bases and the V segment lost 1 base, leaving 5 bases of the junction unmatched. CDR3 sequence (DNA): TGCAGTGCTAGAGTCGGGGGGGGTGCCTCCTACGAGCAGTACTTC. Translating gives CSARVGGGASYEQYF.

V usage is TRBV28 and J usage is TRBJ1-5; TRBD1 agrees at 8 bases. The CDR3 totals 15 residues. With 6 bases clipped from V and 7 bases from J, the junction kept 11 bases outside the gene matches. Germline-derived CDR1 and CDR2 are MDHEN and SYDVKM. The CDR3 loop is CASSSDRGDRQPQHF. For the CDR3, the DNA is TGTGCCAGCAGCTCCGACAGGGGAGATCGACAGCCCCAGCATTTT.

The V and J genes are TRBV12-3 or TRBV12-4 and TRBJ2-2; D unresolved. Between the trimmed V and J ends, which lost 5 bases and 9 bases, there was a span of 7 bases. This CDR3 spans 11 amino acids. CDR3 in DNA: TGTGCCAGCAGTGAAGGATGGGAGCTGTTTTTT. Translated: CASSEGWELFF.

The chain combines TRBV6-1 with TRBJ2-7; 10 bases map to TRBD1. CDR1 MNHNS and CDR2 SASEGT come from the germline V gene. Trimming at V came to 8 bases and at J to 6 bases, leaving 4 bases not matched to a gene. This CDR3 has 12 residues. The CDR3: CASQTGGFEQYF. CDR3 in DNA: TGTGCCAGCCAGACAGGGGGCTTCGAGCAGTACTTC.

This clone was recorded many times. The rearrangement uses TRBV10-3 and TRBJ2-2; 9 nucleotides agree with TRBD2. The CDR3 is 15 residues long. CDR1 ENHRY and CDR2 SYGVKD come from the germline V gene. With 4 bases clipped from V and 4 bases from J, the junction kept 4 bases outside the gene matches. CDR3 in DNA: TGTGCCATCAGTGTAGCGGGAGAAATCACCGGGGAGCTGTTTTTT. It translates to CAISVAGEITGELFF.

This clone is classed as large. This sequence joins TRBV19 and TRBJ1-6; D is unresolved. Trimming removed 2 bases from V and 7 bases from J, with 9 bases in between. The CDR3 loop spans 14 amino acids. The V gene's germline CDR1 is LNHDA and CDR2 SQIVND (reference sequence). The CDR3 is CASSIRVGNSPLHF. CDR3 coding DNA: TGTGCCAGTAGTATAAGGGTTGGGAATTCACCCCTCCACTTT.

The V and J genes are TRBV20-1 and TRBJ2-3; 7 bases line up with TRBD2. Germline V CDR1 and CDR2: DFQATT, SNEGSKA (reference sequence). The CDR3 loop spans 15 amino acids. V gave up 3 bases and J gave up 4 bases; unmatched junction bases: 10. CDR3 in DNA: TGCAGTGCTAGGAGTCAGCGGGAAGGGTCAGATACGCAGTATTTT. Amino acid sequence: CSARSQREGSDTQYF.

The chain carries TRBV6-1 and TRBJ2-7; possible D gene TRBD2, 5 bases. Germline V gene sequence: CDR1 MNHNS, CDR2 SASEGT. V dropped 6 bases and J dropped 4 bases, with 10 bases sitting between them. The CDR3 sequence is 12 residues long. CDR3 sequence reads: CASRTGLYEQYF. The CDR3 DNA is TGTGCCAGCAGAACCGGACTTTACGAGCAGTACTTC.

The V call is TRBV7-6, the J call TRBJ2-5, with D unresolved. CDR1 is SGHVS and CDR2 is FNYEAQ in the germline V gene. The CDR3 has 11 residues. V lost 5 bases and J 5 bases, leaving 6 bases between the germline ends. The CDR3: CASSPGETQYF. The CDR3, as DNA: TGTGCCAGCAGCCCTGGTGAGACCCAGTACTTC.

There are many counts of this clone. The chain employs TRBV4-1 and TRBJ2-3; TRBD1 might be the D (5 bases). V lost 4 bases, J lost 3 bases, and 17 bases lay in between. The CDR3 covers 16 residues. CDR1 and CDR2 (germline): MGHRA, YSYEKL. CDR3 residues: CASSLTDTLGTDTQYF. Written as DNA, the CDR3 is TGCGCCAGCAGCCTAACGGACACCCTCGGGACAGATACGCAGTATTTT.

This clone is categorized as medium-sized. CDR3 loop: CASSVGSGVNSPLHF. DNA of the CDR3: TGTGCCAGCAGCGTAGGGTCAGGCGTGAATTCACCCCTCCACTTT. The V call is TRBV9, the J call TRBJ1-6; D uncertain. Germline V gene sequence: CDR1 SGDLS, CDR2 YYNGEE. The CDR3 has 15 residues. The V and J ends lost 0 bases and 7 bases respectively, with 11 bases between them.

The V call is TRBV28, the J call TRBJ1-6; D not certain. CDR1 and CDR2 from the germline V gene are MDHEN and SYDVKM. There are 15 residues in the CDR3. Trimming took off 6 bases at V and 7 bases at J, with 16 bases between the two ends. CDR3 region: CASRESTWWNSPLHF. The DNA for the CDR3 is TGTGCCAGCAGGGAATCGACATGGTGGAATTCACCCCTCCACTTT.

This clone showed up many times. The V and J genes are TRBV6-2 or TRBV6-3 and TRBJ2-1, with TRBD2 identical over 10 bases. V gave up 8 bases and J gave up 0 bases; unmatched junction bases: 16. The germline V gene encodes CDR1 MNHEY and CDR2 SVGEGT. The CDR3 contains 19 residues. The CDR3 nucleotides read TGTGCCAGCTCCCCTAGGTTAGCGGGGGGATTAAGCTCCTACAATGAGCAGTTCTTC. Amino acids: CASSPRLAGGLSSYNEQFF.

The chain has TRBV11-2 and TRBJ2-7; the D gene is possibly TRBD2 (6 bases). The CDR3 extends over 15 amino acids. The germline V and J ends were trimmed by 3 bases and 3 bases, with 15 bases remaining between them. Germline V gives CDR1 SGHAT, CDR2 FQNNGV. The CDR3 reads CASSFWGVEGYEQYF. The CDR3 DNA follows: TGTGCCAGCAGCTTTTGGGGGGTGGAGGGCTACGAGCAGTACTTC.

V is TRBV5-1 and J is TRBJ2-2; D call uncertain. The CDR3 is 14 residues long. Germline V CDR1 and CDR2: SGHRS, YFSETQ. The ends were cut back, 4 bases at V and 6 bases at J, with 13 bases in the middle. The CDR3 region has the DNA TGCGCCAGCAGCAGAGCCGGTGGCGCCGGGGAGCTGTTTTTT. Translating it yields CASSRAGGAGELFF.

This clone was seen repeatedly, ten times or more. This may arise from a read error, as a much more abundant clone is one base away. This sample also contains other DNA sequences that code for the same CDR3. The DNA for the CDR3 is TGTGCCACCACATATGGCAGGGGTGGTGGCTACACCTTC. It codes for CATTYGRGGGYTF. The chain uses TRBV27 and TRBJ1-2; TRBD1 might be the D (6 bases). Trimming shortened V by 10 bases and J by 7 bases, and 19 bases separated the two germline ends. The germline CDR1 and CDR2 sequences are MNHEY and SMNVEV (reference sequence). There are 13 residues in the CDR3.

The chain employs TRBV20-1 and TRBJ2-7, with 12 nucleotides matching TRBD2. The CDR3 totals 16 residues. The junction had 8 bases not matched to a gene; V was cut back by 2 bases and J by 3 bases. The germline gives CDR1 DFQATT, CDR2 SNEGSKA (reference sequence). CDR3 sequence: CSARPASGRVGYEQYF. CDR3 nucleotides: TGCAGTGCTAGACCGGCTAGCGGGAGGGTAGGCTACGAGCAGTACTTC.

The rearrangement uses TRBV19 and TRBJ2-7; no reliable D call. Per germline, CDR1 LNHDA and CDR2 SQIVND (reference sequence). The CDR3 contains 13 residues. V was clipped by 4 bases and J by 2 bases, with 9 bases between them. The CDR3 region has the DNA TGTGCCAGTAGTAGCGAGGTAACCTACGAGCAGTACTTC. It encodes CASSSEVTYEQYF.

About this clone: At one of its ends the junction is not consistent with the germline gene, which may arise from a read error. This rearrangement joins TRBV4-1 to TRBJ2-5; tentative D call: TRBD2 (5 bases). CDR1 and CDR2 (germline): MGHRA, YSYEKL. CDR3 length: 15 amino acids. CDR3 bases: TGCGCCAACAGCCAAGGAGGAGGCAATCAAGAGAACCAGTACTTC. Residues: CANSQGGGNQENQYF.

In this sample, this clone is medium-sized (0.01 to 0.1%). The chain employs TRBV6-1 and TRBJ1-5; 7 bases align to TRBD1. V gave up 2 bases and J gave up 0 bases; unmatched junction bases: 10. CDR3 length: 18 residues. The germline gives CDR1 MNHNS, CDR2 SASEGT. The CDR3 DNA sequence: TGTGCCAGCAGTGAATGGGTCTGGGAGGGGGCTAGCAATCAGCCCCAGCATTTT. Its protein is CASSEWVWEGASNQPQHF.

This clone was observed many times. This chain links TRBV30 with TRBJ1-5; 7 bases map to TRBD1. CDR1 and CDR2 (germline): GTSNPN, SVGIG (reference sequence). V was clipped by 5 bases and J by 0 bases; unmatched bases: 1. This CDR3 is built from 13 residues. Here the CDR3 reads CAWQGDSNQPQHF. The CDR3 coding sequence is TGTGCCTGGCAGGGGGATAGCAATCAGCCCCAGCATTTT.

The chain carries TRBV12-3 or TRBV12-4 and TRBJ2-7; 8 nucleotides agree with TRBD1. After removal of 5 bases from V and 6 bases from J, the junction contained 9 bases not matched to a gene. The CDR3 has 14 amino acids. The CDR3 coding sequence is TGTGCCAGCAGTCCGACAGGGGATGGTTTCGAGCAGTACTTC. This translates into CASSPTGDGFEQYF.

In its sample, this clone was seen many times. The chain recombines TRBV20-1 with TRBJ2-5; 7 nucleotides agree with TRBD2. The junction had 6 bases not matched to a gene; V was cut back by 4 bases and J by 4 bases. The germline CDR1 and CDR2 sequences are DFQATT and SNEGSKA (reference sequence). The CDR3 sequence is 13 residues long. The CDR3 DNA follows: TGCAGTGCTACTGCTGGGGGGGTAGAGACCCAGTACTTC. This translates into CSATAGGVETQYF.

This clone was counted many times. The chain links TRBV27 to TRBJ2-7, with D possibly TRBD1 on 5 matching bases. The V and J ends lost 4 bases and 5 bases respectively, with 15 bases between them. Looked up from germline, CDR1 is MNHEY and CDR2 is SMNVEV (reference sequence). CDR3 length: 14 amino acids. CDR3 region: CASSSLGRSDEQYF. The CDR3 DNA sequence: TGTGCCAGCAGTTCCCTGGGGCGTTCGGACGAGCAGTACTTC.

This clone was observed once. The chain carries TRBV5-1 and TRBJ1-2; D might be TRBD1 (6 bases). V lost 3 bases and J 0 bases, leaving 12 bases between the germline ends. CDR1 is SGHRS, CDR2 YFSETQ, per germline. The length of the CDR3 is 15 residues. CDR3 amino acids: CASSSGHTANYGYTF. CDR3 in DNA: TGCGCCAGCAGCTCGGGACACACAGCTAACTATGGCTACACCTTC.

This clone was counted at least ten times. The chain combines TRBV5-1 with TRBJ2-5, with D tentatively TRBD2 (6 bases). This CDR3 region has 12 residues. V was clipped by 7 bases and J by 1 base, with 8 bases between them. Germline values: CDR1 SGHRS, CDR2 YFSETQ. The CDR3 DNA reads TGCGCCAGCGGGACTGGCCAAGAGACCCAGTACTTC. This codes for CASGTGQETQYF.

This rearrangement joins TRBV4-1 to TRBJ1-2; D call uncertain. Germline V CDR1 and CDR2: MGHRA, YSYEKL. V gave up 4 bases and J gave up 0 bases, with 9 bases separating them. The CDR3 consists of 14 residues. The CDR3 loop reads CASSPGRPNYGYTF. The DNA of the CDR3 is TGCGCCAGCAGCCCCGGACGACCTAACTATGGCTACACCTTC.